Listed here are 31 T cell receptor beta chains from one sample, sequenced in a study of T cell changes during pregnancy in multiple sclerosis. The protocol was immunoSEQ multiplex PCR, while the TCRdb copy is restricted to in-frame clones and leaves out a portion. The profile covers about 40,000 clones, with 80% to 90% appearing a single time and roughly 5% taken by the ten largest. The starting material was peripheral blood, obtained in the first trimester of pregnancy. The receptors stem from a female donor in good health, enrolled as a control in a pregnancy study.

This clone occurred a few times. The chain recombines TRBV7-2 with TRBJ2-1; 15 bases fit TRBD2. V trimming: 5 bases; J trimming: 9 bases; junction bases outside the gene matches: 2. CDR3 length: 14 amino acids. In germline, CDR1 is SGHTA, CDR2 FQGNSA. The CDR3 DNA sequence: TGTGCCAGCAGCCCGGGACTAGCGGGGGGTGAGCAGTTCTTC. Translating it yields CASSPGLAGGEQFF.

This clone was observed a single time. The chain uses TRBV5-4 and TRBJ1-2; 10 bases align to TRBD1. Germline lookup yields CDR1 SGHNT and CDR2 YYREEE (reference sequence). The CDR3 sequence is 17 residues long. V lost 0 bases, J lost 4 bases, and 9 bases stayed unmatched. The CDR3: CASSLGPTGGDFYGYTF. CDR3 sequence (DNA): TGTGCCAGCAGCTTGGGCCCGACAGGGGGCGATTTCTATGGCTACACCTTC.

The rearrangement joins TRBV27 to TRBJ1-4, with TRBD1 matching 8 bases. The CDR3 runs to 14 residues. V trimming: 5 bases; J trimming: 3 bases; junction bases outside the gene matches: 2. Germline V CDR1 and CDR2: MNHEY, SMNVEV (reference sequence). The CDR3 here is CASSDRGANEKLFF. The DNA for the CDR3 is TGTGCCAGCAGTGACAGGGGCGCTAATGAAAAACTGTTTTTT.

The CDR3 region is CASSLSTAGSGANVLTF. For the CDR3, the DNA is TGTGCCAGCAGCTTATCAACCGCGGGCTCTGGGGCCAACGTCCTGACTTTC. The chain employs TRBV7-2 and TRBJ2-6, with a tentative D call TRBD2 (5 bases). Between the trimmed V and J ends, which lost 2 bases and 0 bases, there was a span of 11 bases. The CDR3 loop spans 17 amino acids. The germline gives CDR1 SGHTA, CDR2 FQGNSA.

This chain's CDR3 is CASSQEMGLNTDTQYF. Written as DNA, the CDR3 is TGTGCCAGCAGCCAAGAGATGGGCCTTAACACAGATACGCAGTATTTT. The chain links TRBV4-2 to TRBJ2-3; D is unclear. CDR1 and CDR2 from the germline V gene are LGHNA and YNFKEQ. The CDR3 length is 16 residues. Trimming stripped 0 bases from V and 2 bases from J, with 12 bases between.

The table lists this clone with a count of one. V gene TRBV6-5 combines with J gene TRBJ2-3, with TRBD1 matching 7 bases. This CDR3 has 16 residues. Germline lookup yields CDR1 MNHEY and CDR2 SVGAGI. J gave up 4 bases and V 0 bases, and 7 bases lay outside the gene matches. The CDR3 nucleotides are TGTGCCAGCAGTTACTCGCCGGACAGGATTGCAGATACGCAGTATTTT. It is translated as CASSYSPDRIADTQYF.

This chain links TRBV9 with TRBJ2-7; 7 bases agree with TRBD1. Germline CDR1 reads SGDLS; CDR2 reads YYNGEE. The CDR3 length is 14 residues. The trim removed 2 bases at V and 2 bases at J, leaving 4 bases unmatched. The CDR3 nucleotides are TGTGCCAGCAGCGTTGACGGGACAGCCTACGAGCAGTACTTC. Its protein is CASSVDGTAYEQYF.

This clone turned up a few times. The V and J genes are TRBV2 and TRBJ2-7; 9 bases map to TRBD1. The CDR3 is 16 amino acids. Germline V gene sequence: CDR1 SNHLY, CDR2 FYNNEI. J was trimmed by 6 bases and V by 3 bases; bases with no gene match: 12. Here the CDR3 DNA reads TGTGCCAGCAGTGACCCGGTACAGGGGGCCGGAGGCGAGCAGTACTTC. The encoded protein is CASSDPVQGAGGEQYF. The full variable domain, rest sourced from reference TRBV2 and TRBJ2-7, is EPEVTQTPSHQVTQMGQEVILRCVPISNHLYFYWYRQILGQKVEFLVSFYNNEISEKSEIFDDQFSVERPDGSNFTLKIRSTKLEDSAMYFCASSDPVQGAGGEQYFGPGTRLTVT.

CDR3 bases: TGTGCCAGCAGAGGTTGGGGGGACAATGAGCAGTTCTTC. Translated, it gives CASRGWGDNEQFF. The V call is TRBV6-1, the J call TRBJ2-1; the D gene is possibly TRBD2 (6 bases). The length of the CDR3 is 13 residues. Germline V gene data show CDR1 as MNHNS and CDR2 as SASEGT. V lost 6 bases and J lost 5, with 11 bases in between.

This clone was counted a few times. The chain couples TRBV14 to TRBJ1-2; D ambiguous. The germline V gene encodes CDR1 SGHDN and CDR2 FVKESK. The CDR3 has 12 residues. Trimming cost V 5 bases and J 5 bases, with 9 bases left between them. The CDR3 here is CASSEYQYGYTF. In nucleotides, the CDR3 is TGTGCCAGCAGCGAGTACCAATATGGCTACACCTTC. Looking up the rest from reference TRBV14 and TRBJ1-2 gives the full variable domain: EAGVTQFPSHSVIEKGQTVTLRCDPISGHDNLYWYRRVMGKEIKFLLHFVKESKQDESGMPNNRFLAERTGGTYSTLKVQPAELEDSGVYFCASSEYQYGYTFGSGTRLTVV.

CDR3 in DNA: TGTGCCTGGAGTGGAGGTCGTGTGGCAGGGCGGGAAAAACTGTTTTTT. Translation: CAWSGGRVAGREKLFF. V gene TRBV30 combines with J gene TRBJ1-4, with a weak D call TRBD1 (5 bases). CDR3 size: 16 residues. Germline V CDR1 and CDR2: GTSNPN, SVGIG (reference sequence). The V end lost 1 base, the J end lost 8 bases, and 20 bases lay between the germline ends.

This clone was counted between two and nine times. The chain has TRBV9 and TRBJ2-3; D might be TRBD1 (5 bases). This CDR3 has 15 residues. CDR1 SGDLS and CDR2 YYNGEE come from the germline V gene. Trimming pared 0 bases from V and 1 base from J, leaving 9 bases between. DNA for the CDR3: TGTGCCAGCAGCGTAGAGATGGGGCGCACAGATACGCAGTATTTT. Encoded protein: CASSVEMGRTDTQYF.

CDR3 sequence (DNA): TGTGCCAGCAGTCGGACTAGCGAGTACGAGCAGTACTTC. Protein sequence: CASSRTSEYEQYF. This chain uses TRBV6-5 with TRBJ2-7, with TRBD2 matching 9 bases. Germline V gene lookup returns CDR1 MNHEY and CDR2 SVGAGI. J was trimmed by 4 bases and V by 5 bases; bases with no gene match: 3. CDR3 length equals 13 residues.

V is TRBV30 and J is TRBJ2-3, with D possibly matching TRBD1 (6 bases). Germline V gene data show CDR1 as GTSNPN and CDR2 as SVGIG (reference sequence). Between the trimmed V and J ends, which lost 4 bases and 4 bases, there was a span of 12 bases. The CDR3 runs 13 residues. CDR3 nucleotides: TGTGCCTGGACAGGGGTCCGTTCAGATACGCAGTATTTT. It specifies CAWTGVRSDTQYF.

This chain joins TRBV4-1 and TRBJ2-2; the match to TRBD1 covers 8 bases. Germline V gene data show CDR1 as MGHRA and CDR2 as YSYEKL. The CDR3 loop spans 16 amino acids. The J segment lost 5 bases and the V segment lost 3 bases, leaving 8 bases of the junction unmatched. The CDR3 here is CASSHLGQGITGELFF. In nucleotides, the CDR3 is TGCGCCAGCAGCCATCTAGGACAGGGAATAACCGGGGAGCTGTTTTTT.

The rearrangement joins TRBV7-6 to TRBJ1-3, with D unclear. Trimming removed 0 bases from V and 8 bases from J, with 14 bases in between. CDR1 is SGHVS and CDR2 is FNYEAQ in the germline V gene. The CDR3 runs 15 residues. CDR3 protein: CASSLADTEGDTIYF. CDR3 coding DNA: TGTGCCAGCAGCTTAGCGGATACCGAGGGAGACACCATATATTTT.

About this clone itself: Mismatch with germline at one junction end may stem from a read error. The rearrangement links TRBV7-7 to TRBJ1-1; TRBD1 is a possible D gene (5 bases). Germline V gene lookup returns CDR1 SSHAT and CDR2 FNYEAQ (reference sequence). CDR3 length: 13 amino acids. CDR3 region: CASSLQVNTEAFF. In nucleotides, the CDR3 is TGTGCTAGCAGCTTACAGGTGAACACTGAAGCTTTCTTT. Complete variable domain (other parts from reference TRBV7-7 and TRBJ1-1): GAGVSQSPRYKVTKRGQDVTLRCDPISSHATLYWYQQALGQGPEFLTYFNYEAQPDKSGLPSDRFSAERPEGSISTLTIQRTEQRDSAMYRCASSLQVNTEAFFGQGTRLTVV.

As concerns this clone: The sample carries other DNA sequences with the same CDR3. V usage is TRBV6-4 and J usage is TRBJ2-1; 11 nucleotides match TRBD2. The CDR3 runs 16 residues. Germline V lookup: CDR1 MRHNA, CDR2 SNTAGT. The V and J ends lost 2 bases and 0 bases, in that order; junction bases with no gene match: 0. In nucleotides, the CDR3 is TGTGCCAGCAGTGACCTAGCGGGGGGCTCCTACAATGAGCAGTTCTTC. This encodes CASSDLAGGSYNEQFF.

This sequence joins TRBV5-1 and TRBJ1-1, with TRBD1 matching 8 bases. V lost 0 bases and J lost 8; bases outside the gene matches: 6. This CDR3 spans 14 amino acids. CDR1 and CDR2 from the germline V gene are SGHRS and YFSETQ. CDR3: CASSLGGQVTEAFF. In nucleotides, the CDR3 is TGCGCCAGCAGCTTGGGGGGACAGGTTACCGAAGCTTTCTTT.

The chain combines TRBV28 with TRBJ2-1, with TRBD1 matching over 12 bases. Unmatched junction bases numbered 3, after V lost 2 bases and J lost 7 bases. Germline assignment: CDR1 MDHEN and CDR2 SYDVKM. The CDR3 spans 15 residues. CDR3 DNA sequence: TGTGCCAGCAGTTTAAGGGACAGGGGGCTTAATGAGCAGTTCTTC. It codes for CASSLRDRGLNEQFF. The full variable domain, completed using reference TRBV28 and TRBJ2-1, is DVKVTQSSRYLVKRTGEKVFLECVQDMDHENMFWYRQDPGLGLRLIYFSYDVKMKEKGDIPEGYSVSREKKERFSLILESASTNQTSMYLCASSLRDRGLNEQFFGPGTRLTVL.

The V and J genes are TRBV4-2 and TRBJ2-3, with 12 bases fitting TRBD2. The CDR3 length is 16 residues. The J segment lost 1 base and the V segment lost 1 base, leaving 0 bases of the junction unmatched. Per germline, CDR1 LGHNA and CDR2 YNFKEQ. The CDR3 DNA follows: TGTGCCAGCAGCCAAGGACTAGCGGGAGGCACAGATACGCAGTATTTT. Translated, it gives CASSQGLAGGTDTQYF.

This chain connects TRBV7-9 to TRBJ1-2; TRBD1 matches at 12 bases. Trimming removed 5 bases from V and 7 bases from J; junction bases left unmatched: 17. The CDR3 has 18 amino acids. Germline V CDR1 and CDR2: SEHNR, FQNEAQ (reference sequence). In nucleotides, the CDR3 is TGTGCCAGCAGCCTCGCAACGGGACAGGGGGCAAGCCTGGGTGGCTACACCTTC. This gives the protein CASSLATGQGASLGGYTF.

The chain couples TRBV7-2 to TRBJ2-2, with D possibly matching TRBD2 (5 bases). The V and J ends lost 9 bases and 3 bases respectively, with 17 bases between them. The CDR3 runs 15 residues. Per germline, CDR1 SGHTA and CDR2 FQGNSA. CDR3 amino acids: CARFPGPADTGELFF. Here the CDR3 DNA reads TGTGCCAGGTTCCCCGGTCCAGCGGACACCGGGGAGCTGTTTTTT.

This clone was counted a few times. The chain employs TRBV19 and TRBJ1-5, with 8 bases matching TRBD1. Unmatched junction bases numbered 9, after V lost 5 bases and J lost 6 bases. The germline V gene has CDR1 LNHDA and CDR2 SQIVND (reference sequence). The CDR3 covers 15 residues. This chain's CDR3 is CASSSSDRVLQPQHF. DNA of the CDR3: TGTGCCAGTAGTTCCTCGGACAGGGTCCTTCAGCCCCAGCATTTT.

This rearrangement joins TRBV15 to TRBJ2-7; TRBD1 might be the D (7 bases). The germline CDR1 and CDR2 sequences are LNHNV and YYDKDF (reference sequence). The CDR3 is 13 residues long. V lost 3 bases and J 10 bases, leaving 16 bases between the germline ends. Written as DNA, the CDR3 is TGTGCCACCAGCAGTTCAGGGGGAGGTGGACAGTACTTC. Translated, it gives CATSSSGGGGQYF.

This chain uses TRBV28 with TRBJ2-1; perhaps TRBD2 as D (5 bases). The CDR3 spans 15 residues. The V gene lost 2 bases and the J gene lost 4 bases, with 12 bases spanning the gap. The V gene's germline CDR1 is MDHEN and CDR2 SYDVKM. DNA of the CDR3: TGTGCCAGCAGTTTAAAGCGGAAGCCATACAATGAGCAGTTCTTC. This gives the protein CASSLKRKPYNEQFF.

The CDR3 loop reads CASRSGQYTEAFF. DNA for the CDR3: TGTGCCAGCAGATCGGGACAGTACACTGAAGCTTTCTTT. V usage is TRBV6-1 and J usage is TRBJ1-1, with 7 bases aligning to TRBD1. CDR3 size: 13 residues. The V and J ends lost 6 bases and 3 bases, in that order; junction bases with no gene match: 4. CDR1 and CDR2 from the germline V gene are MNHNS and SASEGT.

This rearrangement joins TRBV10-1 to TRBJ2-1; TRBD2 aligns across 12 bases. The CDR3 runs 16 residues. CDR1 and CDR2 from the germline V gene are WNHNN and SYGVQD (reference sequence). Unmatched junction bases numbered 5, after V lost 0 bases and J lost 8 bases. The CDR3 nucleotides are TGCGCCAGCAGTGAGTCAGGGGGACTAGCGGGCGATGAGCAGTTCTTC. Translated: CASSESGGLAGDEQFF.

CDR3 protein: CASGLVLTGPGNTIYF. CDR3 in DNA: TGTGCTAGTGGTTTGGTACTGACAGGGCCTGGAAACACCATATATTTT. This chain connects TRBV12-5 to TRBJ1-3; 7 bases map to TRBD1. The CDR3 has 16 amino acids. Germline trimming cut 0 bases from V and 2 bases from J; bases unmatched to any gene: 4. Germline values: CDR1 LGHNT, CDR2 FRNRAP.

The chain recombines TRBV2 with TRBJ2-7, with no clear D. Germline-derived CDR1 and CDR2 are SNHLY and FYNNEI. The length of the CDR3 is 11 residues. The V and J ends lost 6 bases and 7 bases respectively, with 10 bases between them. CDR3 bases: TGTGCCAGCAGGGAATATTTTGAGCAGTACTTC. This encodes CASREYFEQYF. Based on the CDR3 plus reference TRBV2 and TRBJ2-7, the full variable domain is EPEVTQTPSHQVTQMGQEVILRCVPISNHLYFYWYRQILGQKVEFLVSFYNNEISEKSEIFDDQFSVERPDGSNFTLKIRSTKLEDSAMYFCASREYFEQYFGPGTRLTVT.

The rearrangement joins TRBV19 to TRBJ1-6, with unresolved D. The V end was cut by 5 bases, the J end by 7 bases, with 6 bases between. Germline CDR1 reads LNHDA; CDR2 reads SQIVND (reference sequence). The CDR3 consists of 12 residues. CDR3 DNA sequence: TGTGCCAGTAGTTTCCAGAATTCACCCCTCCACTTT. Amino acids: CASSFQNSPLHF.